This TCR beta chain was recorded in a study of cytomegalovirus exposure and HLA in healthy donors. Study information: Caucasian-associated ancestry cluster membership applied to about 77% of nearly 400 genotyped donors.

There are 13 residues in the CDR3. In germline, CDR1 is SGHRS, CDR2 YFSETQ. Trimming took 3 bases from V and 1 from J, leaving 8 bases between them. Worth noting for this clone: Antigen specificity is unknown.

Amplification used 60 Vbeta primers and 13 Jbeta primers. Clones were read by immunoSEQ multiplex PCR, and TCRdb kept only the in-frame ones, dropping some. There are 100,000 to 150,000 clones in the sample; less than 85% occur only once, and 20% lies in the top ten. Study conclusions and caveats: TCR beta chains numbering under 200 were designated cytomegalovirus-associated. Donors were assumed by presence/absence analyses to have roughly uniform sequencing depth.

J is TRBJ2-7 and V is TRBV5-1, with a tentative D call TRBD2 (6 bases). Specimen: PBMCs. This TCR was sampled from a young man in good health and CMV-seropositive. The CDR3 DNA reads as TGCGCCAGCAGCTGGGGAGGTTCCTACGAGCAGTACTTC. Its protein product is CASSWGGSYEQYF.